The clone carrying this T cell receptor beta chain was counted only a few times. Measured with immunoSEQ multiplex PCR; TCRdb has only the in-frame clones, and not every one. The table includes approximately 230,000 clones, about 91% detected once. These data come from a study of blood T cell repertoires in COVID-19. This receptor was identified in a man at least 80 years old with acute or convalescent COVID-19. What was sequenced was peripheral blood.

Written as DNA, the CDR3 is TGTGCCAGCAGATCGGACAGGGCTAGGGAGACCCAGTACTTC. This encodes CASRSDRARETQYF. The chain links TRBV7-9 to TRBJ2-5, with 8 positions matching TRBD1. CDR3 length equals 14 residues. The V gene end was trimmed by 6 bases and the J gene end by 5 bases; junction bases not matched to a gene: 8. Germline V gives CDR1 SEHNR, CDR2 FQNEAQ (reference sequence).